The T cell receptor beta chain described here comes from a study of monozygotic twins with inflammatory bowel disease. The germline CDR1 and CDR2 sequences are GTSNPN and SVGIG (reference sequence). The CDR3 length is 16 residues. Study-wide results and caveats: No difference in repertoire similarity was seen between concordant and discordant twins, possibly because power was limited.

With respect to this clonotype: The antigen is unknown.

TCRdb reprocessed the 5' RACE reads and reports one entry per CDR3 protein, with no DNA. The sample table sets out around 450,000 distinct CDR3 sequences. The V and J genes are TRBV30 and TRBJ1-1; TCRdb's D call, TRBD1, is unchecked because there is no DNA. The TCR comes from a human donor with ulcerative colitis or Crohn's disease, or a healthy co-twin of an affected twin (not recorded which). Sequenced: blood. The CDR3 region is CAVVRGQGLVDTEAFF.